The entry that follows covers one T cell receptor (beta chain) sequence. The sample originates from a study of blood T cell repertoires in COVID-19. The germline CDR1 and CDR2 sequences are SGHRS and YFSETQ. After removal of 5 bases from V and 8 bases from J, the junction contained 17 bases not matched to a gene. The CDR3 consists of 16 residues. Using immunoSEQ multiplex PCR, the repertoire was profiled, and TCRdb retains in-frame clones only, with some absent. The repertoire holds some 240,000 clones, around 90% seen once, with around 6.9% in the top ten. Material: peripheral blood. This chain joins TRBV5-1 and TRBJ1-2; 8 bases fit TRBD1. This clonotype was sampled from a man between 60 and 70 years old who had recovered from COVID-19. CDR3 nucleotide sequence: TGCGCCAGCAGGCACACCGACGAGGGGACAGGAGGCGGCTACACCTTC. Its protein product is CASRHTDEGTGGGYTF.